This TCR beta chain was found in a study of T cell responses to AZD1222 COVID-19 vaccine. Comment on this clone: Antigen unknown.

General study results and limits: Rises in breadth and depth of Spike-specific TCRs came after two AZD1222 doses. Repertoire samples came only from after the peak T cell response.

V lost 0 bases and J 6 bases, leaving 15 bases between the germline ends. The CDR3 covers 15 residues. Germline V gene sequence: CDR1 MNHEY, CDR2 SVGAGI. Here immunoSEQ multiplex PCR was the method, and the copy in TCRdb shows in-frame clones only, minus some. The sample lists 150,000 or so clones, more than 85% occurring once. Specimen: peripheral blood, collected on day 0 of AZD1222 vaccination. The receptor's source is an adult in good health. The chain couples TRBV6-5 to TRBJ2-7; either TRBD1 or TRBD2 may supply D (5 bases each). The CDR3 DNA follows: TGTGCCAGCAGTTACTCCCCGGGGCTGAGTCGCGAGCAGTACTTC. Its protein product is CASSYSPGLSREQYF.